These T cell receptor beta chains were read from a single sample in a study of CD8+ T cells in alopecia areata. TCRdb's copy holds only in-frame clones and misses some; the assay was immunoSEQ multiplex PCR. This sample has 140,000 to 150,000 clones, with roughly 46% found just once. The specimen was CD4+ T cells sorted from blood, collected at week 0. The receptors come from a human donor with alopecia areata. The CDR3 runs from the conserved cysteine through the conserved F or W. The D gene is left open where the match is weak. Clone size, where shown, is once, few, many, or a class for clones that have expanded.

d_gene | abundance | j_gene | v_gene | CDR3nt | CDR3aa
TRBD2 | - | TRBJ2-7 | TRBV10-3 | TGTGCCATCAGTGAGTCTGCTAGCGGATACGAGCAGTACTTC | CAISESASGYEQYF
TRBD2 | few | TRBJ2-1 | TRBV28 | TGTGCCAGCAGTCCGACTAGCCCCGGGTACAATGAGCAGTTCTTC | CASSPTSPGYNEQFF
- | - | TRBJ2-2 | TRBV30 | TGTGCCTGGAGAACATCATACACCGGGGAGCTGTTTTTT | CAWRTSYTGELFF
- | - | TRBJ2-2 | TRBV10-3 | TGTGCCATCGGCCAGGCCAACACCGGGGAGCTGTTTTTT | CAIGQANTGELFF
TRBD1 | few | TRBJ1-3 | TRBV29-1 | TGCAGCGCTCGACAGGGGACGGGGGGAAACACCATATATTTT | CSARQGTGGNTIYF
- | - | TRBJ1-1 | TRBV29-1 | TGCAGCGTTGCCCCCATAGGAAATTTGGCTTTCTTT | CSVAPIGNLAFF
- | - | TRBJ2-1 | TRBV11-2 | TGTGCCAGCAGCTTTAGGCGGGACACAAGGAATGAGCAGTTCTTC | CASSFRRDTRNEQFF
TRBD2 | - | TRBJ2-7 | TRBV5-1 | TGCGCCAGCAGCGCTCCTCGCGGGGGTCACGGCGAGCAGTACTTC | CASSAPRGGHGEQYF
TRBD2 | few | TRBJ2-5 | TRBV5-6 | TGTGCCAGCAGCGCAACTAGCGGGGCGATCCAAGAGACCCAGTACTTC | CASSATSGAIQETQYF
- | - | TRBJ2-3 | TRBV5-1 | TGCGCCAGCAGCTTCCTCCAAGATACGCAGTATTTT | CASSFLQDTQYF
TRBD2 | - | TRBJ2-1 | TRBV4-2 | TGTGCCAGCAGCCAAGAGGCTAGCGGGTGGCGCAATGAGCAGTTCTTC | CASSQEASGWRNEQFF
- | many | TRBJ2-7 | TRBV5-1 | TGCGCCAGCAGGGAGAAAGCCGGTTCCTACGAGCAGTACTTC | CASREKAGSYEQYF
- | - | TRBJ2-1 | TRBV15 | TGTGCCACCAGCAGAGATGCGAGCGCTCGCTACAATGAGCAGTTCTTC | CATSRDASARYNEQFF
- | - | TRBJ2-3 | TRBV5-1 | TGCGCCAGCAGCCCTGCTCGCGGCGGCACAGATACGCAGTATTTT | CASSPARGGTDTQYF
TRBD1 | - | TRBJ1-2 | TRBV16 | TGTGCCAGCAGCCAACGTGAGGGGGCTATCTATGGCTACACCTTC | CASSQREGAIYGYTF
- | few | TRBJ2-7 | TRBV18 | TGTGCCAGCTCACCAAGAACGAACAGGGTGGCCTCCTACGAGCAGTACTTC | CASSPRTNRVASYEQYF
- | - | TRBJ2-5 | TRBV7-9 | TGTGCCAGCAGCTTAATGGGAAGACTGGAAGAGACCCAGTACTTC | CASSLMGRLEETQYF
TRBD2 | - | TRBJ2-4 | TRBV4-3 | TGCGCCAGCAGCCAAGATCCCGGGGAGGGCCGTGGTGAAGCCAAAAACATTCAGTACTTC | CASSQDPGEGRGEAKNIQYF
- | - | TRBJ1-5 | TRBV5-6 | TGTGCCAGCAGCTCCCTTGGACACAATAGCAATCAGCCCCAGCATTTT | CASSSLGHNSNQPQHF
- | - | TRBJ1-1 | TRBV6-5 | TGTGCCAGCAGCCTCACAAGGAACACTGAAGCTTTCTTT | CASSLTRNTEAFF
- | few | TRBJ2-1 | TRBV29-1 | TGCAGCGTACCAGGCACCTTCAACAATGAGCAGTTCTTC | CSVPGTFNNEQFF
TRBD1 | - | TRBJ2-5 | TRBV19 | TGTGCCAGTAGTATAGGGCTCGACAGGGAACGAGAGACCCAGTACTTC | CASSIGLDRERETQYF
- | few | TRBJ1-1 | TRBV29-1 | TGCAGCGTTTTAGGGCTCACTGAAGCTTTCTTT | CSVLGLTEAFF
TRBD2 | - | TRBJ2-1 | TRBV29-1 | TGCAGCGTGAGGGGTCGTAGCGGGAGTGTAAATGAGCAGTTCTTC | CSVRGRSGSVNEQFF
- | - | TRBJ2-6 | TRBV29-1 | TGCAGCGTTGTTGGTCAGGGTGGCTCTGGGGCCAACGTCCTGACTTTC | CSVVGQGGSGANVLTF
TRBD2 | many | TRBJ2-2 | TRBV4-3 | TGCGCCAGCAGCCAACCTAGCGGACACCTTACCGGGGAGCTGTTTTTT | CASSQPSGHLTGELFF
- | - | TRBJ1-5 | TRBV30 | TGTGCCTGGAGAAGGGATAGCAATCAGCCCCAGCATTTT | CAWRRDSNQPQHF
- | - | TRBJ1-2 | TRBV9 | TGTGCCAGCAGCCCAAAACAGGGAAGACATACCTTC | CASSPKQGRHTF
- | - | TRBJ2-2 | TRBV5-1 | TGCGCCAGCAGCCTCAGGAACACCGGGGAGCTGTTTTTT | CASSLRNTGELFF
- | - | TRBJ2-3 | TRBV7-8 | TGTGCCAGCAGCCCGGACTTTTCCGGCGATACAGATACGCAGTATTTT | CASSPDFSGDTDTQYF
- | - | TRBJ1-2 | TRBV30 | TGTGCCTGGAGTAAACATATTGGGGGCTACACCTTC | CAWSKHIGGYTF
- | - | TRBJ2-1 | TRBV4-3 | TGCGCCAGCAGCCAAGACCCAAGCTCCTACAATGAGCAGTTCTTC | CASSQDPSSYNEQFF
- | few | TRBJ2-4 | TRBV30 | TGTGCCTGCACCTATCGCTGGGGTATGCTTAAAGAAGCCAAAAACATTCAGTACTTC | CACTYRWGMLKEAKNIQYF
- | - | TRBJ1-5 | TRBV19 | TGTGCCAGTAGTATATCCGTTAATCAGCCCCAGCATTTT | CASSISVNQPQHF
- | - | TRBJ2-7 | TRBV29-1 | TGCAGCGCACGCCGGTCGGGCGCCTACGAGCAGTACTTC | CSARRSGAYEQYF
- | - | TRBJ2-2 | TRBV6-5 | TGTGCCAGCAGTTACTCGAGATGGAACACCGGGGAGCTGTTTTTT | CASSYSRWNTGELFF
- | - | TRBJ1-1 | TRBV18 | TGTGCCAGCCTGACGGCGATGAACACTGAAGCTTTCTTT | CASLTAMNTEAFF
- | - | TRBJ1-2 | TRBV27 | TGTGCCAGCAGTCAGCCATCTGGCTATGGCTACACCTTC | CASSQPSGYGYTF
- | - | TRBJ2-1 | TRBV29-1 | TGCAGCGTTGTGCAAGAGCCCTATGAGCAGTTCTTC | CSVVQEPYEQFF
TRBD2 | - | TRBJ2-5 | TRBV14 | TGTGCCAGCAGCCGGAATAGCGGGACCCTACAAGAGACCCAGTACTTC | CASSRNSGTLQETQYF
TRBD1 | few | TRBJ2-5 | TRBV29-1 | TGCAGCGTGGGACAGAAGGGCGAGACCCAGTACTTC | CSVGQKGETQYF
- | - | TRBJ2-3 | TRBV9 | TGTGCCAGCAGCTTGACAGTTGCAGATACGCAGTATTTT | CASSLTVADTQYF
- | - | TRBJ2-2 | TRBV5-4 | TGTGCCAGCAGCCAGGGGACACCCAGGGGCACCGGGGAGCTGTTTTTT | CASSQGTPRGTGELFF
TRBD2 | - | TRBJ2-1 | TRBV9 | TGTGCCAGCAGCGTAGGCGGGAGATCATGGGATGAGCAGTTCTTC | CASSVGGRSWDEQFF
- | few | TRBJ1-4 | TRBV30 | TGTGCCTGGAGTATCGGGACCGGCTCTAATGAAAAACTGTTTTTT | CAWSIGTGSNEKLFF
TRBD1 | once | TRBJ1-2 | TRBV7-9 | TGTGCCAGCAGCTTAGACAGGGGACAGTATGGCTACACCTTC | CASSLDRGQYGYTF
TRBD1 | - | TRBJ2-3 | TRBV30 | TGTGCCTTCACCACCGGGACAGGGACTGATACGCAGTATTTT | CAFTTGTGTDTQYF
- | - | TRBJ2-1 | TRBV29-1 | TGCAGCGTGGAGAGGGGGGTGAATGAGCAGTTCTTC | CSVERGVNEQFF
TRBD2 | - | TRBJ2-5 | TRBV9 | TGTGCCAGCAGCGTAGCTTTGCTAGCGGGAGGAACCGGGGTTGGAGAGACCCAGTACTTC | CASSVALLAGGTGVGETQYF